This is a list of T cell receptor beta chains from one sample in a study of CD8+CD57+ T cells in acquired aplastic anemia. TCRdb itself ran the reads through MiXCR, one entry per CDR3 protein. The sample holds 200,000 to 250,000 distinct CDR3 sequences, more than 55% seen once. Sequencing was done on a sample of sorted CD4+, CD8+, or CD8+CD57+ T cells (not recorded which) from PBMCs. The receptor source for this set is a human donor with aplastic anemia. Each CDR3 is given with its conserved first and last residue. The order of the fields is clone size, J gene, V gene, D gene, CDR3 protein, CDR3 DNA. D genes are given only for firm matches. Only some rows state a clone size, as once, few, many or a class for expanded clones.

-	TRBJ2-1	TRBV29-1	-	CSVTRDFSYNEQFF	TGCAGCGTTACCCGGGACTTCTCCTACAATGAGCAGTTCTTC
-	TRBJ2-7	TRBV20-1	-	CSARAVPSSYEQYF	TGCAGTGCTAGAGCCGTCCCGAGCTCCTACGAGCAGTACTTC
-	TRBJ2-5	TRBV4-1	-	CASSQKGGSQETQYF	TGCGCCAGCAGCCAGAAGGGGGGCAGCCAAGAGACCCAGTACTTC
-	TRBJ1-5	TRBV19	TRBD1	CASSMGGTVMEPQHF	TGTGCCAGTAGTATGGGGGGGACAGTAATGGAGCCCCAGCATTTT
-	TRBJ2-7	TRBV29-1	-	CSVDRGSSYEQYF	TGCAGCGTTGATCGGGGGAGCTCCTACGAGCAGTACTTC
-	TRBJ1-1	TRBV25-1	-	CASTLTGEAFF	TGTGCCAGCACCTTAACAGGCGAAGCTTTCTTT
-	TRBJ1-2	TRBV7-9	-	CASSLGTAIYGYTF	TGTGCCAGCAGCTTAGGGACAGCGATCTATGGCTACACCTTC
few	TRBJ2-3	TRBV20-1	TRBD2	CSARRGGSTDTQYF	TGCAGTGCCCGACGGGGGGGTTCCACAGATACGCAGTATTTT
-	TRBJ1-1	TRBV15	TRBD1	CATSSQGQGNTEAFF	TGTGCCACCAGCAGCCAAGGACAGGGGAACACTGAAGCTTTCTTT
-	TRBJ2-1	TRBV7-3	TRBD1	CASSSIDRGNEQFF	TGTGCCAGCAGCTCTATCGACAGGGGCAATGAGCAGTTCTTC
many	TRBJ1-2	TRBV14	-	CASSQDQNYGYTF	TGTGCCAGCAGCCAAGACCAGAACTATGGCTACACCTTC
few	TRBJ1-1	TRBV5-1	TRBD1	CASSLGQGALESEAFF	TGCGCCAGCAGCCTCGGACAGGGGGCATTAGAGTCTGAAGCTTTCTTT
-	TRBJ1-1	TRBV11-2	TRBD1	CASSLDLTGGINTEAFF	TGTGCCAGCAGCTTAGATTTGACAGGGGGTATTAACACTGAAGCTTTCTTT
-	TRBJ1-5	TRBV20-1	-	CSAPKQGFSNQPQHF	TGCAGTGCCCCAAAACAGGGATTTAGCAATCAGCCCCAGCATTTT
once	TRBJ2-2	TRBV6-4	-	CASSERGADTGELFF	TGTGCCAGCAGTGAGCGAGGGGCCGACACCGGGGAGCTGTTTTTT
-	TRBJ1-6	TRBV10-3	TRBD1	CAIDATGTANSPLHF	TGTGCCATCGACGCCACCGGGACAGCCAATTCACCCCTCCACTTT
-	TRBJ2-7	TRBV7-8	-	CASSPQDLLHGEQYF	TGTGCCAGCAGCCCCCAGGACCTACTCCACGGCGAGCAGTACTTC
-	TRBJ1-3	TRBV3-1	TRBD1	CASSQPGQRNTIYF	TGTGCCAGCAGCCAACCGGGACAGCGAAACACCATATATTTT
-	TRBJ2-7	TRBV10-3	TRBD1	CAITRGRDRGPGEQYF	TGTGCCATCACCCGAGGAAGGGACAGGGGGCCAGGCGAGCAGTACTTC
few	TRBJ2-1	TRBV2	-	CASRSYNEQFF	TGTGCCAGCCGGTCTTACAATGAGCAGTTCTTC
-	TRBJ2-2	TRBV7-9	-	CASTPVPGELFF	TGTGCCAGCACCCCCGTCCCCGGGGAGCTGTTTTTT
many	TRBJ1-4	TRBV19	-	CASSWGFGEKLFF	TGTGCCAGTAGTTGGGGGTTCGGTGAAAAACTGTTTTTT
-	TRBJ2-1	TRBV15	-	CATSRGPAGSYNEQFF	TGTGCCACCAGCAGAGGACCAGCGGGCTCCTACAATGAGCAGTTCTTC
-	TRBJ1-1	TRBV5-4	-	CASSPQPEGISTEAFF	TGCGCCAGCAGCCCCCAACCTGAAGGGATCAGCACTGAAGCTTTCTTT
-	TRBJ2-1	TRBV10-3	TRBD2	CAITQGLAGAYNEQFF	TGTGCCATCACCCAAGGACTAGCGGGCGCCTACAATGAGCAGTTCTTC
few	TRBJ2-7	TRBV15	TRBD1	CATSGQGNYYEQYF	TGTGCCACCAGCGGACAGGGAAATTATTACGAGCAGTACTTC
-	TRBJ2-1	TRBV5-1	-	CASSLGVGIDEQFF	TGCGCCAGCAGCTTGGGGGTAGGGATCGATGAGCAGTTCTTC
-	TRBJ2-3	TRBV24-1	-	CATSDLRGDTQYF	TGTGCCACCAGTGATTTGCGGGGGGATACGCAGTATTTT
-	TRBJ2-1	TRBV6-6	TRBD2	CASSFSTRRLAAIGGEQFF	TGTGCCAGCAGTTTCTCTACTCGTCGACTAGCGGCTATAGGGGGTGAGCAGTTCTTC
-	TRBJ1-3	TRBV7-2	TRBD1	CASSRSILTGVSGNTIYF	TGTGCCAGCAGCAGATCGATCCTGACAGGGGTGTCTGGAAACACCATATATTTT
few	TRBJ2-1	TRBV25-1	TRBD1	CASSTRTGKGSYNEQFF	TGTGCCAGCAGTACCCGGACAGGGAAGGGCTCCTACAATGAGCAGTTCTTC
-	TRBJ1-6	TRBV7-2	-	CASSYSSPLHF	TGTGCCAGCAGTTACTCATCACCCCTCCACTTT
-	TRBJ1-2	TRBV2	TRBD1	CASTPTGGGVYGYTF	TGTGCCAGCACGCCGACAGGGGGCGGTGTCTATGGCTACACCTTC
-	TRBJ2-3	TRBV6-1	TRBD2	CASNPAGKDTQYF	TGTGCCAGCAACCCAGCGGGGAAAGATACGCAGTATTTT
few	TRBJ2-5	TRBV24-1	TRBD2	CATSDPRGGGETQYF	TGTGCCACCAGTGATCCTCGGGGGGGAGGAGAGACCCAGTACTTC
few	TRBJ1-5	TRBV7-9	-	CASSLESQPQHF	TGTGCCAGCAGCCTAGAAAGTCAGCCCCAGCATTTT
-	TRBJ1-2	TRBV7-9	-	CASSLEWVYGYTF	TGTGCCAGCAGCTTAGAATGGGTCTATGGCTACACCTTC
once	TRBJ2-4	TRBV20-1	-	CSARRGDKNIQYF	TGCAGTGCTAGAAGGGGGGACAAAAACATTCAGTACTTC
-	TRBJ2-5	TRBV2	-	CASSAGTHWETQYF	TGTGCCAGCAGTGCAGGTACCCATTGGGAGACCCAGTACTTC
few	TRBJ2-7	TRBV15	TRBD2	CATSRVGLAGAVYEQYF	TGTGCCACCAGCAGAGTTGGACTAGCGGGGGCCGTATACGAGCAGTACTTC
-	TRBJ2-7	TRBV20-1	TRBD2	CSARVTSIQEYF	TGCAGTGCTAGAGTGACTAGCATTCAGGAGTACTTC
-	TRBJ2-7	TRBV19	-	CASASDSSYEQYF	TGTGCCAGTGCATCGGACAGCTCCTACGAGCAGTACTTC
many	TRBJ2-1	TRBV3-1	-	CASSASGEQFF	TGTGCCAGCAGCGCTTCTGGTGAGCAGTTCTTC
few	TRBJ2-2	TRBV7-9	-	CASSLLSGELFF	TGTGCCAGCAGCTTACTTAGCGGGGAGCTGTTTTTT